One T cell receptor (beta chain) is described in this entry. This record belongs to a study of regulatory T cells in long-lasting Graves disease. Construction of the TCR beta libraries employed iRepertoire HTBI primers in conjunction with Arm-PCR of CDR3 regions. TCRdb reanalysed the multiplex PCR reads using MiXCR and keeps one entry per CDR3 protein. The sample consists of about 430,000 distinct CDR3 sequences, roughly 23% of them appearing once. Time point of the sample: persistent/refractory GD, antithyroid drugs over 5 years with positive TRAb. Following extraction of RNA from PBMCs, that RNA was used to make the TCR library. Germline lookup yields CDR1 SGHDN and CDR2 FVKESK. The CDR3 runs to 14 residues. Trimming took 0 bases from V and 4 from J, leaving 9 bases between them.

The chain combines TRBV14 with TRBJ2-5, with D hard to call. The sequencing here drew on peripheral blood mononuclear cells (PBMCs), taken when the disease was refractory, from a patient treated with antithyroid drugs. This TCR was sampled from a female donor with Graves disease. The CDR3 nucleotides read TGTGCCAGCAGCCAAGATTTACACCTAGAGACCCAGTACTTC. The encoded protein is CASSQDLHLETQYF.